This T cell receptor (beta chain) was obtained from a study of radiotherapy plus CTLA-4 blockade in lung cancer. Across the study: Among patients, roughly 18% showed objective responses, and 30% to 35% had disease control. Study results and caveats: Subsequent to radiotherapy plus ipilimumab, tumor-derived TCR clones underwent expansion in blood.

Some clones are missing from TCRdb's copy, which holds only in-frame ones; the method was immunoSEQ multiplex PCR. The profile shows 60,000 to 70,000 clones, approximately 83% of them singletons. Points on this clone: What it binds is unknown.

The CDR3 has 14 amino acids. The germline CDR1 and CDR2 sequences are SGHTA and FQGTGA. V trimming: 2 bases; J trimming: 7 bases; junction bases outside the gene matches: 3. The TCR originated in a human donor with non-small cell lung cancer who had a partial response to radiotherapy plus ipilimumab. The chain combines TRBV7-3 with TRBJ2-5; 11 nucleotides line up with TRBD2. The sample consisted of peripheral blood, taken from a patient treated with radiotherapy plus ipilimumab. The CDR3, as DNA: TGTGCCAGCAGCTTAGGGACTAGCGGTGGGACCCAGTACTTC. Translated: CASSLGTSGGTQYF.